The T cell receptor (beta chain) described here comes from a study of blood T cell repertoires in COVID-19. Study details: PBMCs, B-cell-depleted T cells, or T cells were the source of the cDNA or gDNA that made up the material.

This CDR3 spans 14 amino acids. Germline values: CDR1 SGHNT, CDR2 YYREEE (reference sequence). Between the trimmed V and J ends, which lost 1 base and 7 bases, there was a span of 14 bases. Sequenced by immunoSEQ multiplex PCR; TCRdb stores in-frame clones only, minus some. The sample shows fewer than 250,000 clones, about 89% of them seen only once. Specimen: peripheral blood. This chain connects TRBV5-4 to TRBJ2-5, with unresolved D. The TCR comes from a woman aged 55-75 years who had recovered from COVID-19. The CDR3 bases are TGTGCCAGCAGCTTGAGGCGCGGTGATGGGACCCAGTACTTC. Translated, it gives CASSLRRGDGTQYF.